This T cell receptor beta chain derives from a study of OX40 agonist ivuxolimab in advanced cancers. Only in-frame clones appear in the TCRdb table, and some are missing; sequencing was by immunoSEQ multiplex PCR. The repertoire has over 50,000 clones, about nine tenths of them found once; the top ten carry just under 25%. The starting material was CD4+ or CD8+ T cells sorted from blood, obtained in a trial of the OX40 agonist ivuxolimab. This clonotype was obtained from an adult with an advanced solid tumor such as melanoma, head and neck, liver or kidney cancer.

The CDR3 region is CASNEGRRVLTDTQYF. Written as DNA, the CDR3 is TGTGCCAGCAACGAAGGAAGACGGGTACTCACAGATACGCAGTATTTT. V and J are TRBV2 and TRBJ2-3; D gene ambiguous. The CDR3 loop spans 16 amino acids. V lost 7 bases and J 2 bases, leaving 19 bases between the germline ends. CDR1 and CDR2 (germline): SNHLY, FYNNEI.